These T cell receptor beta chains were read from a single sample in a study of Graves' ophthalmopathy and Graves' hyperthyroidism. Via MiXCR, TCRdb re-called the multiplex PCR reads, giving one row per CDR3 protein. In the table there are about 210,000 distinct CDR3 sequences, under 30% of which are singletons. The sample was peripheral blood. Receptors originate from a man aged 50 to 60 with Graves' ophthalmopathy. Each CDR3 is given with its conserved first and last residue. The order of the fields is D gene, J gene, clone size, V gene, CDR3 protein, CDR3 DNA. A D gene is named only where the DNA matches it firmly. Clone size is shown for a subset of rows, as once, few, many or a class of expanded clone.

TRBD1 TRBJ2-7 many TRBV28 CASGLYPGQHLYEQYF TGTGCCAGCGGATTGTACCCGGGACAGCACCTCTACGAGCAGTACTTC
TRBD1 TRBJ1-1 NA TRBV11-1 CASSSDEIRDSPEYTEAFF TGTGCCAGCAGCTCGGACGAAATCCGGGACAGCCCAGAATACACTGAAGCTTTCTTT
NA TRBJ1-2 many TRBV28 CASSSWGEGGYTF TGTGCCAGCAGTAGCTGGGGGGAGGGTGGCTACACCTTC
TRBD1 TRBJ1-1 many TRBV6-5 CASDPLQGGTEAFF TGTGCCAGCGATCCTCTCCAGGGGGGCACTGAAGCTTTCTTT
TRBD1 TRBJ1-2 NA TRBV10-3 CAISDGTGDGYTF TGTGCCATCAGTGACGGGACAGGGGACGGCTACACCTTC
TRBD2 TRBJ2-7 many TRBV29-1 CSVERQGGDEQYF TGCAGCGTTGAACGTCAGGGAGGGGACGAGCAGTACTTC
NA TRBJ2-2 many TRBV24-1 CATSRNTGELFF TGTGCCACCTCGAGGAACACCGGGGAGCTGTTTTTT
NA TRBJ2-5 many TRBV3-1 CASSHRGGETQYF TGTGCCAGCAGCCACAGGGGGGGAGAGACCCAGTACTTC
NA TRBJ1-1 many TRBV20-1 CSALRVPSGKYTEAFF TGCAGTGCTCTCAGGGTGCCCTCCGGGAAGTACACTGAAGCTTTCTTT
NA TRBJ2-5 many TRBV6-2/TRBV6-3 CASSYGWETQYF TGTGCCAGCAGTTACGGGTGGGAGACCCAGTACTTC
NA TRBJ1-2 NA TRBV12-3/TRBV12-4 CASSFIRGGYTF TGTGCCAGCAGTTTTATCAGAGGTGGCTACACCTTC
NA TRBJ2-2 many TRBV5-1 CASSFDGNTGELFF TGCGCCAGCAGTTTTGACGGGAACACCGGGGAGCTGTTTTTT
TRBD1 TRBJ2-2 once TRBV29-1 CSVGRTGGKGELFF TGCAGCGTTGGGAGGACAGGGGGCAAGGGGGAGCTGTTTTTT
NA TRBJ1-1 many TRBV28 CASGPNTEAFF TGTGCCAGCGGCCCGAACACTGAAGCTTTCTTT
NA TRBJ1-1 many TRBV7-2 CASSTSLFLGTEAFF TGTGCCAGCAGCACTAGTCTGTTCCTGGGGACTGAAGCTTTCTTT
NA TRBJ2-7 many TRBV6-5 CASSYSGPTSYEQYF TGTGCCAGCAGTTACTCGGGACCTACCTCCTACGAGCAGTACTTC
NA TRBJ2-1 many TRBV6-2/TRBV6-3 CASSYSKRDNEQFF TGTGCCAGCAGTTACTCGAAACGGGACAATGAGCAGTTCTTC
TRBD1 TRBJ2-7 NA TRBV5-1 CASSVAGTGGYEQYF TGCGCCAGCAGCGTAGCCGGGACAGGGGGCTACGAGCAGTACTTC
NA TRBJ1-2 NA TRBV7-3 CASSWNGNYGYTF TGTGCCAGCAGTTGGAACGGGAACTATGGCTACACCTTC
NA TRBJ2-5 once TRBV6-5 CASSYSAGPSLETQYF TGTGCCAGCAGTTACTCAGCGGGCCCCTCGTTGGAGACCCAGTACTTC
TRBD1 TRBJ1-3 NA TRBV12-3/TRBV12-4 CASSLATGGGNTIYF TGTGCCAGCAGTTTGGCGACAGGGGGGGGAAACACCATATATTTT
TRBD2 TRBJ2-5 NA TRBV12-3/TRBV12-4 CASSSGLAEKQETQYF TGTGCCAGCAGTTCGGGACTAGCGGAAAAGCAAGAGACCCAGTACTTC
NA TRBJ2-5 many TRBV6-5 CASSYSNQRETQYF TGTGCCAGCAGTTACTCTAACCAACGAGAGACCCAGTACTTC
NA TRBJ1-2 NA TRBV6-5 CACSYYRARGYTF TGTGCCTGCAGTTACTACAGGGCTCGAGGCTACACCTTC
NA TRBJ2-2 NA TRBV11-2 CASSLTRLTRNTGELFF TGTGCCAGCAGCTTAACTCGGCTCACCAGAAACACCGGGGAGCTGTTTTTT
NA TRBJ2-7 many TRBV11-2 CASSSKYEQYF TGTGCCAGCAGCTCTAAGTACGAGCAGTACTTC
NA TRBJ2-7 many TRBV12-3/TRBV12-4 CASSLGNPDEQYF TGTGCCAGCAGTTTAGGTAATCCTGACGAGCAGTACTTC
TRBD1 TRBJ1-2 many TRBV28 CASGQAYGYTF TGTGCCTCCGGACAGGCCTATGGCTACACCTTC
NA TRBJ2-2 many TRBV30 CAWSIDSFTGELFF TGTGCCTGGAGTATAGACAGCTTCACCGGGGAGCTGTTTTTT
NA TRBJ1-3 many TRBV6-1 CASSLQGGGNTIYF TGTGCCAGCAGTCTGCAGGGTGGAGGAAACACCATATATTTT
TRBD1 TRBJ2-5 few TRBV9 CASSQTQTTGKTQYF TGTGCCAGCAGCCAAACTCAAACGACAGGGAAGACCCAGTACTTC
TRBD2 TRBJ2-5 NA TRBV6-5 CASSYGTSGMYQETQYF TGTGCCAGCAGTTACGGGACTAGCGGGATGTACCAAGAGACCCAGTACTTC
NA TRBJ1-1 NA TRBV6-1 CASSPPATEAFF TGTGCCAGCAGCCCCCCCGCTACTGAAGCTTTCTTT
NA TRBJ1-5 NA TRBV12-3/TRBV12-4 CASSFNSGPNQPQHF TGTGCCAGCAGTTTCAATTCAGGTCCTAATCAGCCCCAGCATTTT
NA TRBJ2-5 many TRBV28 CASSPRGPIQETQYF TGTGCCAGCAGCCCGAGGGGACCAATCCAAGAGACCCAGTACTTC
TRBD2 TRBJ2-7 many TRBV7-9 CASSVGGVAGHEQYF TGTGCCAGCAGCGTAGGAGGGGTAGCGGGACACGAGCAGTACTTC
TRBD1 TRBJ2-7 many TRBV6-5 CASSRDRASYEQYF TGTGCCAGCAGCCGGGACAGGGCCTCCTACGAGCAGTACTTC
NA TRBJ2-5 few TRBV6-2/TRBV6-3 CASRRGGGGETQYF TGTGCCAGCAGGAGAGGGGGCGGGGGAGAGACCCAGTACTTC
NA TRBJ2-7 NA TRBV6-2/TRBV6-3 CASSPQHYEQYF TGTGCCAGCAGTCCCCAACACTACGAGCAGTACTTC
TRBD1 TRBJ1-1 many TRBV10-3 CAISRTGMNTEAFF TGTGCCATCAGCCGGACAGGAATGAACACTGAAGCTTTCTTT